The entry below describes one TCR beta chain. In its sample, this clone was seen once. It lacks a known antigen. No base qualities exist here, and no much larger clone lies one base off it. Each collaborating institution followed its own protocols to collect whole blood in K2EDTA tubes. For TCRbeta analysis, collaborators shipped samples as frozen whole blood, isolated PBMCs, or DNA extracted from either of those sample types. TCRbeta CDR3 regions were amplified from genomic DNA using the immunoSEQ Assay, a bias-controlled multiplex PCR. The authors' analysis ran thus. The number of nucleated cells in each sample was estimated by amplification of reference gene primers within the assay. To quantify the absolute abundance of each unique TCRbeta CDR3 rearrangement, sequence reads were collapsed and filtered. Productive Simpson clonality was computed per sample as the square root of Simpson's diversity index over productive rearrangements. TCRdb stores this immuneACCESS table with in-frame sequences only. Part of the clones is absent; in the studies checked, under half of the shortfall reflects unresolved V genes, and no reason is known for the rest. That table furnishes V, J and clone size, whereas the DNA furnished D and trimming. This sample holds 48,000 or so clones; more than 70% were observed only once. The top ten hold 5.5% to 7% of the sample.

Looking up the germline V gene yields CDR1 MNHNS and CDR2 SASEGT. From its cysteine to its phenylalanine, the CDR3 spans 15 amino acids. Left in the record is the CDR3 DNA by itself, 45 bases read in frame from the first base. V gives up 2 bases and J gives up 2 bases, and the segment between their germline ends measures 12 bases. This specimen comes from a study of blood T cell repertoires in COVID-19 (dated by TCRdb to between 2020 and 2021). Background on the whole study: The collaborator samples originated in the United States, Italy and Spain and spanned the acute and convalescent phases of COVID-19. The repertoires were made available in a free public database intended to serve as a resource for research on the immune response to SARS-CoV-2. The material from the prospective study consisted of cDNA or gDNA derived from T cells, B-cell-depleted T cells, or PBMCs. Samples came from the ongoing ImmuneRACE study (first 160 participants) plus 1,254 subjects from 6 global collaborators. A de-identified subject ID, COVID-19 status, age in years and sex were almost always included in the sample metadata. Subjects who had been exposed to COVID-19, were actively infected with it, or had recovered from it provided the deeply sampled blood TCRbeta repertoires that made up the dataset. Where HLA class I and class II types were available, the types were taken from metadata supplied by the sample provider, not from assay-based typing.

What the work shows at the level of the full study, not this receptor alone: The amount of clinical and demographic metadata varied by source and participant and was provided uncurated.

Sequenced sample: peripheral blood. This receptor chain uses TRBV6-1 and TRBJ1-1; confidence is insufficient to name the D gene. The source of this sequence is an older woman with acute or convalescent COVID-19. In nucleotides, the sequence is TGTGCCAGCAGTGAATCTGGCGGCCCAAACACTGAAGCTTTCTTT. This gives the protein CASSESGGPNTEAFF.